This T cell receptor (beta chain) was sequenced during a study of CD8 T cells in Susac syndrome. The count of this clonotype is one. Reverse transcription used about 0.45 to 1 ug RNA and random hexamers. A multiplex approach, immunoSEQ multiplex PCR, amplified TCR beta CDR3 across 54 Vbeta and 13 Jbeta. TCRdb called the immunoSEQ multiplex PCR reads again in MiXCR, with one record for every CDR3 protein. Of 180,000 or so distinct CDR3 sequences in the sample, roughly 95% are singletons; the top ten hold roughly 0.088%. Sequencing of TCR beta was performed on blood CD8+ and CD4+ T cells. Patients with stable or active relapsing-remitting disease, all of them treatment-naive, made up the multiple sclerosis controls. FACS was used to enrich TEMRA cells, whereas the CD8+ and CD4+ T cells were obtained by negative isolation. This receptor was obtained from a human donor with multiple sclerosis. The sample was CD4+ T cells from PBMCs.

The CDR3, as DNA: TGTGCCAGCAGGTCCCGGGACAGGTGGGGCGAGCAGTACTTC. Translated, it gives CASRSRDRWGEQYF. V usage is TRBV6-6 and J usage is TRBJ2-7; TRBD1 agrees at 8 bases. Germline CDR1 MNHNY, CDR2 SVGAGI (reference sequence). Trimming cost V 6 bases and J 6 bases; bases outside gene matches: 10. CDR3 length: 14 amino acids.